The T cell receptor beta chain described here comes from a study of blood T cell repertoires in COVID-19 (dated by TCRdb to the early 2020s). About the full investigation: The collaborator samples originated in the United States, Italy and Spain and spanned the acute and convalescent phases of COVID-19. The repertoires were released in a freely available public database intended as a resource for research on the immune response to SARS-CoV-2. Samples were obtained from the ongoing ImmuneRACE study (first 160 participants) and from 1,254 subjects provided by 6 global collaborators. Deeply sampled blood TCRbeta repertoires from subjects exposed to, actively infected with, or recovered from COVID-19 were included in the dataset. Sample metadata almost always included a de-identified subject ID, COVID-19 status, age in years and sex. Where available, HLA class I and class II types were obtained from metadata supplied by the sample provider rather than from assay-based typing. The prospective study material was composed of cDNA or gDNA derived from T cells, B-cell-depleted T cells, or PBMCs.

From the cysteine through the phenylalanine, the CDR3 covers 16 amino acids. Just the 48-base CDR3 DNA is kept, in frame starting at base 1. V is pruned by 2 bases and J by 1 base, leaving 1 base of the junction without a gene match. CDR1 and CDR2 were assigned from the germline V gene as SGHRS and YFSETQ. Whole blood was collected in K2EDTA tubes by collaborating institutions according to the institutions' own protocols. For TCRbeta analysis, collaborators shipped samples as frozen whole blood, isolated PBMCs, or DNA extracted from either of those sample types. The immunoSEQ Assay, a bias-controlled multiplex PCR, was used to amplify TCRbeta CDR3 regions from genomic DNA. The paper's data handling went like this. The number of nucleated cells in each sample was estimated by amplification of reference gene primers within the assay. To quantify the absolute abundance of each unique TCRbeta CDR3 rearrangement, sequence reads were collapsed and filtered. For each sample, productive Simpson clonality was calculated by taking the square root of Simpson's diversity index across productive rearrangements. The table was pulled from immuneACCESS by TCRdb, which kept in-frame rearrangements only. Such tables lose some clones; where checked, under half of the loss comes from unresolved V genes, and the rest has no known cause. For V, J and clone size, that table is used; D and trimming come from the DNA. Present in this sample are roughly 230,000 clones, approximately 85% of which were seen just once. Approximately 0.89% of the sample lies in the top ten.

Broader findings and caveats from the paper: Clinical and demographic metadata were provided uncurated, with the amount varying by source and participant.

On this clone: It lacks a known antigen. No base-level quality is on record; no much larger clone is a single base apart. At the DNA level, this CDR3 is encoded by other sequences in the same sample as well.

The source is a man aged 40-50 years with acute or convalescent COVID-19. Sequencing input: peripheral blood. Recombination joined TRBV5-1 with TRBJ2-3, and 13 bases in between align with TRBD2. Read as DNA, the sequence is TGCGCCAGCAGCTTTGGGACTAGCGGGGGCACAGATACGCAGTATTTT. Its amino acids are CASSFGTSGGTDTQYF.